This T cell receptor beta chain was sequenced during a study of blood T cell repertoires in COVID-19. In the study overall: Specimens from acute and convalescent COVID-19 originated in the United States, Italy and Spain.

Germline V gives CDR1 SGHDT, CDR2 YYEEEE. Trimming took 0 bases from V and 0 from J, leaving 7 bases between them. The CDR3 extends over 15 amino acids. Using immunoSEQ multiplex PCR, the repertoire was profiled, and TCRdb retains in-frame clones only, with some absent. Of 150,000 to 170,000 clones in the sample, around four fifths were seen once. Material: PBMCs or T cells enriched from blood (not recorded which). This chain uses TRBV5-6 with TRBJ1-5; D may be TRBD1 (5 bases). This receptor was obtained from a man aged 45-65 years who had recovered from COVID-19. CDR3 residues: CASSLAGSSNQPQHF. CDR3 in DNA: TGTGCCAGCAGCTTGGCAGGGTCTAGCAATCAGCCCCAGCATTTT.